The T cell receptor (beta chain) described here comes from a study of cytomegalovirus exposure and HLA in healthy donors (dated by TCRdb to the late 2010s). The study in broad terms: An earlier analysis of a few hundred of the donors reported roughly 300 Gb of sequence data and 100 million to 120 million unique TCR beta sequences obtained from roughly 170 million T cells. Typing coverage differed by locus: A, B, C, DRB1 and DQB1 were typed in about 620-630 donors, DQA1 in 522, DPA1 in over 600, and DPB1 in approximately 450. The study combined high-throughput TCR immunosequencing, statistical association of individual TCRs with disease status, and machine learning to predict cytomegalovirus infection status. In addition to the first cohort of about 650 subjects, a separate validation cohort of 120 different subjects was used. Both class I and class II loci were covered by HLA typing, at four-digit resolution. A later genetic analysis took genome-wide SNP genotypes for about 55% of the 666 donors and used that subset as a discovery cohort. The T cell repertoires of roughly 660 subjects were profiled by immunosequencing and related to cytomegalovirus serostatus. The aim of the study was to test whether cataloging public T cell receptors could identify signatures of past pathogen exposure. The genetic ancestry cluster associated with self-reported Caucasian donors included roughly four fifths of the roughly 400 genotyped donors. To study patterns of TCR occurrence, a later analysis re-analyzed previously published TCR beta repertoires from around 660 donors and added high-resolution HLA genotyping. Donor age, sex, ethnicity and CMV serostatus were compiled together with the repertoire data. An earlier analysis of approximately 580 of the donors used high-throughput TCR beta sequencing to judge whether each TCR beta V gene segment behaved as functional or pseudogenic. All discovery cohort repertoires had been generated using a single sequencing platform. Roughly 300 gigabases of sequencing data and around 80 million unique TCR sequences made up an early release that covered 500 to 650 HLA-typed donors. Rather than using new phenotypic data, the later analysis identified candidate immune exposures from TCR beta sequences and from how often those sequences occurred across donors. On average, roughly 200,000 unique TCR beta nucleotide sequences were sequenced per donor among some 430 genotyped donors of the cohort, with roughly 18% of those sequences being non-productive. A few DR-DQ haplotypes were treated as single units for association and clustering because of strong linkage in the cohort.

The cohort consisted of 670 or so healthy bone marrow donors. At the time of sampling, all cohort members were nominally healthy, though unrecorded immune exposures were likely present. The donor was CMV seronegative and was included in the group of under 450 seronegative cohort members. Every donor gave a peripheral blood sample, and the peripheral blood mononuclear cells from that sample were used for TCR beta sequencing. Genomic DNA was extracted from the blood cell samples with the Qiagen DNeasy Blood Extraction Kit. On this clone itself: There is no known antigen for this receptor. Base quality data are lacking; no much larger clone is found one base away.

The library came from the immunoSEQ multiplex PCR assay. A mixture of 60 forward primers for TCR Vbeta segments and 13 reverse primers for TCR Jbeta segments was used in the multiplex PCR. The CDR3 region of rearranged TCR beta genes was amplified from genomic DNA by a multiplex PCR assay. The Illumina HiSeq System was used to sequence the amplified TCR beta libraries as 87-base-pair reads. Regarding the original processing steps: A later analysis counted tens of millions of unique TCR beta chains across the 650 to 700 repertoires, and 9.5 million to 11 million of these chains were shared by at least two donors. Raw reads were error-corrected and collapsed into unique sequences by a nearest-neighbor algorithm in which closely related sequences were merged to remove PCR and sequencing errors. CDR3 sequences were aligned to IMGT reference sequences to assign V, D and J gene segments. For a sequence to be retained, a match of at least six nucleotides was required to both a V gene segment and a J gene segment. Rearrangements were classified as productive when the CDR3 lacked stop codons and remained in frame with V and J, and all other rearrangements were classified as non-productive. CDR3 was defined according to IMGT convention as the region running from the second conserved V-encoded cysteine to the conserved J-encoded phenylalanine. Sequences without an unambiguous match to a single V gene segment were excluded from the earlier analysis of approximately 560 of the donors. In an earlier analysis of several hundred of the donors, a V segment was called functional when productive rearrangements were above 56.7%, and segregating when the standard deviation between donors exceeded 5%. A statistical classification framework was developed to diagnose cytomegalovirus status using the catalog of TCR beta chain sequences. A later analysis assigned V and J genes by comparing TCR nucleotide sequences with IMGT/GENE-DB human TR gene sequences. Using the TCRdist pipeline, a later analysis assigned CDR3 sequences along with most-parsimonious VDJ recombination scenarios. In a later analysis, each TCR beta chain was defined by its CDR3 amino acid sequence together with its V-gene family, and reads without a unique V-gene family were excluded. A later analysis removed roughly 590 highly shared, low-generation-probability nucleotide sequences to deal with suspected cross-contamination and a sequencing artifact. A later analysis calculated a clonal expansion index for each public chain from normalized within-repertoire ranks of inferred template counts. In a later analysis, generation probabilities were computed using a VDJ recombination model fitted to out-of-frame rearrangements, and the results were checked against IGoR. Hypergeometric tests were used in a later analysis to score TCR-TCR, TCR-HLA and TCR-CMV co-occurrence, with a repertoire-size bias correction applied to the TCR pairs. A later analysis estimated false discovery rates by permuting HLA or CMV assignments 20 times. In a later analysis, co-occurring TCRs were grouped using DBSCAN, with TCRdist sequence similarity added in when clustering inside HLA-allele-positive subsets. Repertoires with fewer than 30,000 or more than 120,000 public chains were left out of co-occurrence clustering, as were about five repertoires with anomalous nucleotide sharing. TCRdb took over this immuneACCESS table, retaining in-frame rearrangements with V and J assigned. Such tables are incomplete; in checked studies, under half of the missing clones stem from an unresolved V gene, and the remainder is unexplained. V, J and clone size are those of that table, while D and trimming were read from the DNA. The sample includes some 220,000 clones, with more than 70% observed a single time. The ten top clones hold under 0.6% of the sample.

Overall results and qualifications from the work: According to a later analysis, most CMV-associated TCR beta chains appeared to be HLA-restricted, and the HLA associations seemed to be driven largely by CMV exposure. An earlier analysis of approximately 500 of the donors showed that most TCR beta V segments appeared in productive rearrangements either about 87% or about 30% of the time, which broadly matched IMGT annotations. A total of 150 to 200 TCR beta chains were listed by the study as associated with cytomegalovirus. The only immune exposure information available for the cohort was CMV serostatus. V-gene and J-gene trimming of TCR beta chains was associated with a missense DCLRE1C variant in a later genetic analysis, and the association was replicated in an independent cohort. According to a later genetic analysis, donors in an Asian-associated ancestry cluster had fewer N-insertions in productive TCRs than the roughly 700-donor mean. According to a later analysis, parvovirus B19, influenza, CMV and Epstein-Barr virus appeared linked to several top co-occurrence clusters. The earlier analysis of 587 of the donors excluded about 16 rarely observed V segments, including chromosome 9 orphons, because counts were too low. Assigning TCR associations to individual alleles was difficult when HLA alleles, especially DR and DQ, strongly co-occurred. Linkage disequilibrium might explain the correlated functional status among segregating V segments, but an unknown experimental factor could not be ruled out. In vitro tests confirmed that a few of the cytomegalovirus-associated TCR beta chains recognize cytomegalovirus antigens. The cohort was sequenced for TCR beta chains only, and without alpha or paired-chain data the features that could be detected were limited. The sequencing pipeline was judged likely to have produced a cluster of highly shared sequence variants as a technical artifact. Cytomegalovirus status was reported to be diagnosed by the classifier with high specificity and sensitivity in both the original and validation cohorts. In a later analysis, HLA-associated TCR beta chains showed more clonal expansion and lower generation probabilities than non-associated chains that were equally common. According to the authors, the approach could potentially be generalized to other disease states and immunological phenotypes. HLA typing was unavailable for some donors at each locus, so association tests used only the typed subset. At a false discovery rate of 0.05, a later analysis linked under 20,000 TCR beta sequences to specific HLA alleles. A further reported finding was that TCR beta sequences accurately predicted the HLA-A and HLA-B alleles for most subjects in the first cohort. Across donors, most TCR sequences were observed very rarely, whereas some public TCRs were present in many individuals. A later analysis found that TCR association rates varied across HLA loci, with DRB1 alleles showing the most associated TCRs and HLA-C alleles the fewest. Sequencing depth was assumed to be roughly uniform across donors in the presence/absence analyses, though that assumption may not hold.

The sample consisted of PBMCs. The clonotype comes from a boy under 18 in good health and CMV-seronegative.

Here the CDR3 is given as CASSYSIRGEAFF. The DNA sequence follows: TGTGCCAGCAGTTACTCGATTAGGGGTGAGGCTTTCTTT. The chain was built from TRBV6-5 and TRBJ1-1, with TRBD1 perhaps the D gene, on 5 matching bases. From cysteine to phenylalanine, the CDR3 is 13 amino acids long. CDR3 DNA is the only sequence kept; it has 39 bases, read in frame from the first base. At the junction V is shortened by 0 bases and J by 11 bases, with 13 bases in between. According to the germline V gene, CDR1 reads MNHEY and CDR2 reads SVGAGI.